This TCR beta chain comes out of a study of Ad26.COV2.S vaccination and SARS-CoV-2 variants. Comment on this clone: Antigen: not known.

Per germline, CDR1 MDHEN and CDR2 SYDVKM. Trimming shortened V by 6 bases and J by 5 bases, and 15 bases separated the two germline ends. The CDR3 has 14 amino acids. Produced via immunoSEQ multiplex PCR; TCRdb's table is partial and in-frame only. This sample yields 300,000 to 350,000 clones, of which approximately 87% are seen a single time; roughly 6% belongs to the top ten. Study-wide results and caveats: Spike-specific TCR breadth ran higher among vaccine recipients than placebo recipients. For non-spike TCRs, breadth in vaccine recipients resembled that in placebo recipients. Responses of T cells in total may have been underestimated by the TCR breadth and depth analyses.

As for treatment: 15 to 20 received Ad26.COV2.S at low or high dose, single or two shots; 5 received placebo; per-sample allocation not given. The investigators took samples on day 63 after the first vaccine or placebo injection. The sequence was obtained from a person between 18 and 59 years old who received the Ad26.COV2.S COVID-19 vaccine or a placebo. This material consisted of peripheral blood, taken in a trial of Ad26.COV2.S vaccine versus placebo. The chain links TRBV28 to TRBJ2-3; possibly TRBD1 for D (6 bases). The CDR3 spells CASRIDRNRDTQYF. The DNA for the CDR3 is TGTGCCAGCAGGATTGACAGGAACCGAGATACGCAGTATTTT.